Sequencing of this TCR beta chain was carried out in a study of cytomegalovirus exposure and HLA in healthy donors. This clone occurred a few times. A multiplex PCR was run with 60 Vbeta primers and 13 Jbeta primers. Some clones are missing from TCRdb's copy, which holds only in-frame ones; the method was immunoSEQ multiplex PCR. The sample has 210,000 or so clones, 85% to 90% seen once; the top ten hold over 1%. Whether this donor was CMV seropositive was not recorded. The V end lost 0 bases, the J end lost 5 bases, and 8 bases lay between the germline ends. This CDR3 region has 13 residues. The germline V gene has CDR1 GTSNPN and CDR2 SVGIG (reference sequence).

The specimen was PBMCs. The receptor comes from a human donor in good health. The gene calls are TRBV30 and TRBJ2-1; D not certain. The CDR3 DNA reads TGTGCCTGGAGTGTATTAGTGGACAATGAGCAGTTCTTC. Translating gives CAWSVLVDNEQFF.